This T cell receptor beta chain derives from a study of blood T cell repertoires in COVID-19. Study-level information: Material from acute and convalescent COVID-19 was sourced from the United States, Italy and Spain. T cells, B-cell-depleted T cells, or PBMCs supplied cDNA or gDNA.

This table comes from immunoSEQ multiplex PCR, and its TCRdb copy is limited to in-frame clones, with some not included. The sample lists a few hundred thousand clones, roughly 90% occurring once. Allocation to cohorts depended on clinical history reported by the participants. Either two negative PCRs, clearance, or symptom resolution qualified Cohort 3 donors as recovered. The CDR3 sequence is 12 residues long. V trimming: 3 bases; J trimming: 10 bases; junction bases outside the gene matches: 4. Germline assignment: CDR1 MDHEN and CDR2 SYDVKM. Input material: PBMCs or T cells enriched from blood (not recorded which). The receptor comes from a woman aged 25 to 39 who had recovered from COVID-19. The V gene is TRBV28, the J gene TRBJ1-2, with 8 bases that match TRBD1. The CDR3 nucleotides read TGTGCCAGCAGTTTCGCGACAGGGGACTACACCTTC. Translated: CASSFATGDYTF.